These 29 T cell receptor beta chains were all obtained from the same sample, sequenced in a study of T cells in Graves' hyperthyroidism and ophthalmopathy (dated by TCRdb to 2018 to 2020). The library was prepared using multiplex PCR. The instrument given in TCRdb is Illumina HiSeq 2000. The TCR beta CDR3 regions were amplified from RNA transcripts. The TCR CDR3 was subjected to a first round of RT-PCR using the HTBI primer set and the Qiagen OneStep RT-PCR kit. TCRdb reanalyzed the raw reads on its own, using fastp at Q25 for trimming and MiXCR for clone calling, and kept in-frame beta chains. Here each entry gathers all rows of one CDR3 protein and keeps the most common genes and DNA. Counted in this sample were about 200,000 distinct CDR3 sequences; roughly a sixth of them appeared once. Around 52% of the sample is taken by the ten largest. Sequencing was done on a sample of blood. These receptors came from a woman between 45 and 65 years old with Graves' hyperthyroidism.

This clonotype was seen repeatedly, ten times or more. The rearrangement links TRBV6-1 to TRBJ1-3; TRBD1 aligns across 7 bases. CDR1 is MNHNS, CDR2 SASEGT, per germline. With V trimmed by 1 base and J by 1 base, 4 bases remained unmatched. This CDR3 is built from 16 residues. CDR3 region: CASSEVAGGSGNTIYF. CDR3 nucleotide sequence: TGTGCCAGCAGTGAAGTGGCAGGGGGTTCTGGAAACACCATATATTTT.

This clonotype showed up just a few times. The chain uses TRBV3-1 and TRBJ1-2, with TRBD1 as a possible D gene (6 bases). From germline, CDR1 is LGHDT and CDR2 YNNKEL (reference sequence). Trimming left V 4 bases short and J 3 bases short, with 12 bases between. CDR3 length: 14 residues. Here the CDR3 DNA reads TGTGCCAGCAGCCGGGACATCCCCCACTATGGCTACACCTTC. It encodes CASSRDIPHYGYTF.

This clonotype has ten or more counts. The chain is built from TRBV10-3 and TRBJ2-2; D uncertain. The CDR3 length is 15 residues. Germline lookup yields CDR1 ENHRY and CDR2 SYGVKD. V shed 6 bases and J shed 0 bases, with 11 bases lying between them. The CDR3 reads CAISELETNTGELFF. The CDR3 nucleotides are TGTGCCATCAGCGAGCTAGAAACGAACACCGGGGAGCTGTTTTTT.

Comments on this clonotype: One end of the junction fails to match germline, which may point to a read error. This chain links TRBV19 with TRBJ2-3; a possible D gene is TRBD2 (5 bases). The CDR3 loop spans 13 amino acids. Germline loops: CDR1 LNHDA, CDR2 SQIVND (reference sequence). The CDR3 DNA is TGCGCCCTACGCGGCGGGAGCACAGATACGCAGTATTTT. Residues: CALRGGSTDTQYF.

This clonotype was found many times. J is TRBJ2-2 and V is TRBV7-8; 7 bases agree with TRBD2. The J segment lost 3 bases and the V segment lost 5 bases, leaving 6 bases of the junction unmatched. From germline, CDR1 is SGHVS and CDR2 FQNEAQ. The CDR3 loop spans 15 amino acids. The CDR3 coding sequence is TGTGCCAGCAGCCGGACCCTAGCGGACACCGGGGAGCTGTTTTTT. Its translation is CASSRTLADTGELFF.

This clonotype was observed many times. The rearrangement links TRBV7-8 to TRBJ1-5; 7 bases are a match to TRBD1. The CDR3 loop spans 17 amino acids. The V segment lost 5 bases and the J segment 3 bases; nucleotides outside the gene matches: 13. CDR1 and CDR2 from the germline V gene are SGHVS and FQNEAQ. The CDR3 sequence is CASSLWQQGRDNQPQHF. The CDR3 region has the DNA TGTGCCAGCAGCCTATGGCAACAGGGGAGGGACAATCAGCCCCAGCATTTT.

This clonotype occurred many times. V usage is TRBV27 and J usage is TRBJ1-2; D is unresolved. Germline assignment: CDR1 MNHEY and CDR2 SMNVEV (reference sequence). CDR3 length equals 13 residues. Trimming left V 2 bases short and J 8 bases short, with 12 bases between. The CDR3 DNA sequence: TGTGCCAGCAGTTTAAGCTCCTCCTGGGGCTACACCTTC. Protein product: CASSLSSSWGYTF.

This chain links TRBV10-2 with TRBJ1-6, with D maybe TRBD1 (6 bases). V lost 6 bases to trimming and J lost 4 bases, with 19 bases between them. Germline V CDR1 and CDR2: WSHSY, SAAADI. This CDR3 comprises 17 residues. The CDR3 protein is CASRGRGEGGYNSPLHF. In DNA form, the CDR3 reads TGCGCCAGCAGGGGCAGGGGCGAAGGAGGATATAATTCACCCCTCCACTTT.

The chain combines TRBV12-3 or TRBV12-4 with TRBJ2-3, with 16 bases lining up with TRBD2. CDR3 length: 18 amino acids. Trimming cost V 3 bases and J 7 bases; bases outside gene matches: 10. CDR3 nucleotide sequence: TGTGCCAGCAGTTTTGGGACTAGCGGGAGGGCCAGTTCGAATACGCAGTATTTT. It specifies CASSFGTSGRASSNTQYF.

This clonotype was picked up many times. The chain combines TRBV6-1 with TRBJ1-5; the D is unclear. Germline V gives CDR1 MNHNS, CDR2 SASEGT. The length of the CDR3 is 13 residues. Trimming shortened V by 6 bases and J by 1 base, and 7 bases separated the two germline ends. The CDR3 sequence is CASRVGSNQPQHF. In nucleotides, the CDR3 is TGTGCCAGCAGGGTAGGGAGCAATCAGCCCCAGCATTTT.

CDR3 sequence: CASSPGLVGNNEQFF. The CDR3 nucleotides are TGCGCCAGCAGCCCCGGACTAGTAGGTAACAATGAGCAGTTCTTC. The rearrangement links TRBV5-1 to TRBJ2-1; 7 bases fit TRBD2. Germline V gives CDR1 SGHRS, CDR2 YFSETQ. The CDR3 runs to 15 residues. V gave up 4 bases and J gave up 5 bases; unmatched junction bases: 9.

This clonotype showed up many times. This chain uses TRBV27 with TRBJ2-5; 14 bases agree with TRBD2. CDR3 length: 16 amino acids. Germline trimming cut 4 bases from V and 4 bases from J; bases unmatched to any gene: 5. Germline CDR1 is MNHEY and CDR2 is SMNVEV (reference sequence). The CDR3 DNA reads as TGTGCCAGCAGTTCCGGGACTAGCGGGAGCGGAGAGACCCAGTACTTC. This sequence encodes CASSSGTSGSGETQYF.

In DNA, the CDR3 is TGTGCCAGCAGTCCATTAGGGAGTACCACTGAAGCTTTCTTT. Protein product: CASSPLGSTTEAFF. The rearrangement uses TRBV28 and TRBJ1-1; D not certain. The CDR3 has 14 residues. The ends were cut back, 5 bases at V and 4 bases at J, with 14 bases in the middle. CDR1 is MDHEN, CDR2 SYDVKM, per germline.

This clonotype has a count of ten or more. The CDR3 protein is CASIAVVGGTDTQYF. CDR3 DNA sequence: TGTGCCAGCATCGCGGTGGTGGGAGGAACAGATACGCAGTATTTT. The V call is TRBV10-3, the J call TRBJ2-3; the D gene is possibly TRBD2 (6 bases). V gave up 10 bases and J gave up 3 bases, with 20 bases separating them. The CDR3 length is 15 residues. Per the germline V gene, CDR1 is ENHRY and CDR2 is SYGVKD.

The sample holds a few counts of this clonotype. The chain couples TRBV29-1 to TRBJ1-1, with 8 bases aligning to TRBD1. The CDR3 consists of 15 residues. Germline assignment: CDR1 SQVTM and CDR2 ANQGSEA. V shed 7 bases, J shed 1 base, and the junction held 11 bases outside the gene matches. CDR3 protein: CSAARDRSRNTEAFF. CDR3 coding DNA: TGCAGCGCCGCCCGGGACAGGTCTCGGAACACTGAAGCTTTCTTT.

This clonotype was seen more than once but under ten times. V gene TRBV6-1 combines with J gene TRBJ2-1; 11 bases map to TRBD2. The V segment lost 5 bases and the J segment 9 bases; nucleotides outside the gene matches: 18. Germline loops: CDR1 MNHNS, CDR2 SASEGT. The CDR3 totals 18 residues. The CDR3 sequence: CASSITSGRGWETLEQFF. CDR3 in DNA: TGTGCCAGCAGTATTACTAGCGGGAGAGGTTGGGAAACACTTGAGCAGTTCTTC.

This clonotype was counted at least ten times. The rearrangement joins TRBV18 to TRBJ2-1, with 15 bases lining up with TRBD2. The CDR3 consists of 19 residues. V gave up 3 bases and J gave up 0 bases; unmatched junction bases: 6. The germline gives CDR1 KGHSH, CDR2 LQKENI. CDR3 in amino acids: CASSPPGLAGGSSYNEQFF. Written as DNA, the CDR3 is TGTGCCAGCTCACCTCCGGGACTAGCGGGAGGCAGCTCCTACAATGAGCAGTTCTTC.

This clonotype has at least ten counts. V gene TRBV20-1 combines with J gene TRBJ2-7, with TRBD2 matching over 8 bases. Looked up from germline, CDR1 is DFQATT and CDR2 is SNEGSKA (reference sequence). The trim removed 3 bases at V and 3 bases at J, leaving 4 bases unmatched. This CDR3 is built from 13 residues. The DNA for the CDR3 is TGCAGTGCTAGGACGGGGACTAGCTACGAGCAGTACTTC. Its translation: CSARTGTSYEQYF.

This chain connects TRBV7-9 to TRBJ2-5, with unresolved D. V dropped 10 bases and J dropped 0 bases, with 12 bases sitting between them. The CDR3 spans 13 residues. The germline V gene has CDR1 SEHNR and CDR2 FQNEAQ (reference sequence). CDR3 loop: CATDQRHQETQYF. CDR3 DNA sequence: TGTGCCACCGATCAGAGACACCAAGAGACCCAGTACTTC.

The J gene is TRBJ1-5, the V gene TRBV28, with D perhaps matching TRBD1 (6 bases). This CDR3 contains 16 residues. Germline loops: CDR1 MDHEN, CDR2 SYDVKM. V was pared by 2 bases and J by 1 base, with 12 bases between. As DNA, the CDR3 is TGTGCCAGCAGTTTAAGTGGACAGTCGAGCAATCAGCCCCAGCATTTT. This gives the protein CASSLSGQSSNQPQHF. The variable domain in full, completed from reference TRBV28 and TRBJ1-5, reads DVKVTQSSRYLVKRTGEKVFLECVQDMDHENMFWYRQDPGLGLRLIYFSYDVKMKEKGDIPEGYSVSREKKERFSLILESASTNQTSMYLCASSLSGQSSNQPQHFGDGTRLSIL.

Ten or more counts support this clonotype. The chain uses TRBV5-1 and TRBJ2-7, with TRBD2 matching over 9 bases. CDR1 and CDR2 from the germline V gene are SGHRS and YFSETQ. V trimming: 1 base; J trimming: 7 bases; junction bases outside the gene matches: 6. The CDR3 is 14 amino acids. CDR3 sequence: CASSLLAGNLEQYF. The DNA of the CDR3 is TGCGCCAGCAGCTTGCTAGCGGGAAATTTGGAGCAGTACTTC.

This clonotype was counted between two and nine times. CDR3 DNA sequence: TGCGCCAGCAGCCAAGTTATAGGGCGGAAGGAGAGCTCCTACGAGCAGTACTTC. Translating it yields CASSQVIGRKESSYEQYF. The chain employs TRBV4-1 and TRBJ2-7; D remains ambiguous. This CDR3 is built from 18 residues. V was pared by 1 base and J by 0 bases, with 19 bases between. Looked up from germline, CDR1 is MGHRA and CDR2 is YSYEKL.

This clonotype came up many times. The V and J genes are TRBV27 and TRBJ2-2; TRBD1 matches 10 bases. Unmatched junction bases numbered 7, after V lost 5 bases and J lost 4 bases. Germline assignment: CDR1 MNHEY and CDR2 SMNVEV (reference sequence). The CDR3 length is 16 residues. The CDR3 bases are TGTGCCAGCAGTCCTGACAGGGGGCGATCCACCGGGGAGCTGTTTTTT. Its translation is CASSPDRGRSTGELFF.

This clonotype was counted ten times or more. The V gene is TRBV3-1, the J gene TRBJ1-1, with D possibly matching TRBD1 (5 bases). Per the germline V gene, CDR1 is LGHDT and CDR2 is YNNKEL (reference sequence). Trimming removed 0 bases at V and 4 bases at J, with 6 bases between. This CDR3 has 13 residues. Written as DNA, the CDR3 is TGTGCCAGCAGCCAAGAGGGGGGCACTGAAGCTTTCTTT. Its translation is CASSQEGGTEAFF.

This clonotype has just a few counts. The genes are TRBV20-1 and TRBJ1-4, with a weak D call TRBD1 (5 bases). CDR3 length equals 13 residues. The V gene's germline CDR1 is DFQATT and CDR2 SNEGSKA (reference sequence). The germline V and J ends were trimmed by 3 bases and 5 bases, with 10 bases remaining between them. CDR3 coding DNA: TGCAGTGCTAGGAGGGGCCAGAATGAAAAACTGTTTTTT. The encoded protein is CSARRGQNEKLFF.

This clonotype occurred many times. V and J are TRBV25-1 and TRBJ1-2; D perhaps matches TRBD1 (6 bases). The CDR3 runs 16 residues. Trimming removed 1 base from V and 3 bases from J, with 15 bases in between. CDR1 and CDR2 (germline): MGHDK, SYGVNS. CDR3 sequence reads: CASSESWGRGDYGYTF. The CDR3 DNA reads as TGTGCCAGCAGTGAATCGTGGGGCAGGGGCGACTATGGCTACACCTTC.

This clonotype showed up many times. Written as DNA, the CDR3 is TGTGCCAGCAGCGGGACAGGGGCCAATCAGCCCCAGCATTTT. Protein: CASSGTGANQPQHF. The J gene is TRBJ1-5, the V gene TRBV27; 10 nucleotides match TRBD1. CDR3 length equals 14 residues. The trim removed 6 bases at V and 3 bases at J, leaving 2 bases unmatched. Germline V gives CDR1 MNHEY, CDR2 SMNVEV (reference sequence).

A few counts support this clonotype. The chain has TRBV20-1 and TRBJ2-1; TRBD2 is a possible D gene (6 bases). The germline V and J ends were trimmed by 3 bases and 12 bases, with 9 bases remaining between them. This CDR3 has 10 amino acids. CDR1 and CDR2 from the germline V gene are DFQATT and SNEGSKA (reference sequence). The CDR3 reads CSASGSVQFF. CDR3 coding DNA: TGCAGTGCTAGCGGGAGTGTGCAGTTCTTC.

A note on this clonotype: Since a much larger clone is just one base distant, this may be a read error. This chain uses TRBV18 with TRBJ2-7, with unresolved D. The CDR3 loop spans 11 amino acids. CDR1 and CDR2 from the germline V gene are KGHSH and LQKENI. V was trimmed by 6 bases and J by 6 bases, leaving 9 bases between them. CDR3 sequence (DNA): TGTGCCAGCTCTCGGAAAGGCGAGCAGTACTTC. Protein sequence: CASSRKGEQYF.